This TCR beta chain comes out of a study of T-cell memory formation after mild COVID-19. On the study more broadly: TCR clustering was largely donor specific.

Germline V gene sequence: CDR1 SGHTA, CDR2 FQGTGA. V lost 5 bases and J lost 5, with 12 bases in between. This CDR3 is 13 amino acids long. Overall study results and limits: The SARS-CoV-2 specificity of second-wave clones reaching peak at day 37 remained unverified. Among CD4+ contracting clones, most were CM and EM, and CD8+ ones EMRA.

Constant-segment primers were used for 5'RACE, and the resulting TCR alpha and TCR beta cDNA libraries carried sample barcodes and UMIs. TCRdb re-called the 5' RACE reads through MiXCR, storing one row per CDR3 protein. In the table there are some 450,000 distinct CDR3 sequences, about 20% of which are singletons. This clonotype was detected ten times or more. Its matching antigen is unknown. The V call is TRBV7-3, the J call TRBJ1-1, with D unclear. This receptor was taken from a man aged 18 to 30 who had mild COVID-19 (a few samples of this study predate the infection). Cell type and time point are not known. The specimen was PBMCs or a T cell subset sorted from them (not recorded which). CDR3 bases: TGTGCCAGCAGCCCCGGCTGGGGTACTGAAGCTTTCTTT. Translating gives CASSPGWGTEAFF. The entire variable domain, with the rest obtained from reference TRBV7-3 and TRBJ1-1, is as follows: GAGVSQTPSNKVTEKGKYVELRCDPISGHTALYWYRQSLGQGPEFLIYFQGTGAADDSGLPNDRFFAVRPEGSVSTLKIQRTERGDSAVYLCASSPGWGTEAFFGQGTRLTVV.